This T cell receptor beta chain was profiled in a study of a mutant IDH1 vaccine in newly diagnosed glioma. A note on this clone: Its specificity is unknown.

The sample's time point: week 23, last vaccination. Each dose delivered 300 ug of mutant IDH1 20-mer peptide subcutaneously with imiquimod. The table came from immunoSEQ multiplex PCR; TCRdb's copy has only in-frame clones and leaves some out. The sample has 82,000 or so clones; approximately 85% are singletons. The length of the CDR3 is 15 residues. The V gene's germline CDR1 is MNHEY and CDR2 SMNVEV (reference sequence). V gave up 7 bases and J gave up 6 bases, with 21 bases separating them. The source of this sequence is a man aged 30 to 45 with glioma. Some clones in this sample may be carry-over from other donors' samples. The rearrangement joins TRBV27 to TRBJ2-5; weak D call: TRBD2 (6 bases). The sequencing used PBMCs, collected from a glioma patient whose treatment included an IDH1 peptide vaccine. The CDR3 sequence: CASTRVEAGRKTQYF. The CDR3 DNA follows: TGTGCCAGCACTCGGGTGGAAGCGGGTAGAAAGACCCAGTACTTC.